This passage covers 21 T cell receptor beta chains from one sample sequenced in a study of early T cells in non-severe SARS-CoV-2 infection. TCRdb re-derived calls from the 5' RACE reads in MiXCR, one entry per CDR3 protein. The profile shows about 39,000 distinct CDR3 sequences, around 7% of them singletons. The sample was whole blood. The receptor set was obtained from an adult who was a healthcare worker with PCR-confirmed SARS-CoV-2 infection or an uninfected control (not recorded which).

The J gene is TRBJ2-5, the V gene TRBV6-2 or TRBV6-3, with D possibly being TRBD1 or TRBD2 (5 bases each). CDR1 MNHEY and CDR2 SVGEGT come from the germline V gene. The CDR3 consists of 14 residues. V was clipped by 6 bases and J by 7 bases, with 18 bases between them. The CDR3 reads CASSPTGQGGTQYF. The DNA of the CDR3 is TGTGCCAGCAGCCCTACGGGGCAAGGAGGGACCCAGTACTTC.

This clonotype came up once. The V call is TRBV7-6, the J call TRBJ1-4, with a tentative D call TRBD1 (6 bases). Per the germline V gene, CDR1 is SGHVS and CDR2 is FNYEAQ. Trimming cost V 2 bases and J 7 bases, with 17 bases left between them. This CDR3 spans 16 amino acids. This CDR3 is CASSLTTRGNGEKLFF. Written as DNA, the CDR3 is TGTGCCAGCAGCTTAACAACCAGGGGCAATGGTGAAAAACTGTTTTTT.

This clonotype was detected many times. This chain uses TRBV5-1 with TRBJ1-2; D may be TRBD1 (5 bases). Germline V lookup: CDR1 SGHRS, CDR2 YFSETQ. Trimming removed 4 bases from V and 3 bases from J, with 19 bases in between. The CDR3 totals 16 residues. The CDR3: CASSPIVGMGDYGYTF. The CDR3 region has the DNA TGCGCCAGCAGCCCGATCGTAGGGATGGGGGACTATGGCTACACCTTC.

This clonotype was counted ten times or more. The chain links TRBV12-5 to TRBJ1-5; TRBD1 agrees at 10 bases. Germline V gene data show CDR1 as LGHNT and CDR2 as FRNRAP. CDR3 length equals 17 residues. With V trimmed by 2 bases and J by 2 bases, 6 bases remained unmatched. The CDR3 loop reads CASGLYRGTGGNQPQHF. CDR3 bases: TGTGCTAGTGGTTTGTACCGCGGGACAGGGGGCAATCAGCCCCAGCATTTT.

This clonotype appeared many times. The chain is built from TRBV6-5 and TRBJ2-7; 10 positions match TRBD1. Germline values: CDR1 MNHEY, CDR2 SVGAGI. Unmatched junction bases numbered 4, after V lost 8 bases and J lost 3 bases. The CDR3 has 13 amino acids. CDR3 DNA sequence: TGTGCCAGCCGACAGGGGGCCCTCTACGAGCAGTACTTC. It codes for CASRQGALYEQYF.

This clonotype occurred many times. The chain combines TRBV19 with TRBJ1-4, with 8 nucleotides matching TRBD1. Germline-derived CDR1 and CDR2 are LNHDA and SQIVND (reference sequence). The CDR3 consists of 15 residues. V gave up 3 bases and J gave up 4 bases; unmatched junction bases: 4. The CDR3 sequence: CASSIQGAGNEKLFF. The CDR3 DNA reads TGTGCCAGTAGTATTCAGGGGGCTGGTAATGAAAAACTGTTTTTT.

This clonotype has only a few counts. The CDR3 nucleotides are TGTGCCAGCAGGGCCAGGAGACTAGCGGGGGGGCAAACCGGGGAGCTGTTTTTT. It yields the protein CASRARRLAGGQTGELFF. V gene TRBV6-5 combines with J gene TRBJ2-2; the match to TRBD2 covers 14 bases. The CDR3 spans 18 residues. Germline loops: CDR1 MNHEY, CDR2 SVGAGI. The J segment lost 5 bases and the V segment lost 6 bases, leaving 11 bases of the junction unmatched.

There are a few counts of this clonotype. This chain connects TRBV9 to TRBJ1-1; D may be TRBD1 (5 bases). The CDR3 contains 14 residues. The V end was cut by 0 bases, the J end by 4 bases, with 10 bases between. Germline V gives CDR1 SGDLS, CDR2 YYNGEE. CDR3 sequence: CASSVEQASTEAFF. In DNA, the CDR3 is TGTGCCAGCAGCGTAGAACAGGCGAGCACTGAAGCTTTCTTT. Drawing the rest from reference TRBV9 and TRBJ1-1, the complete variable domain is DSGVTQTPKHLITATGQRVTLRCSPRSGDLSVYWYQQSLDQGLQFLIQYYNGEERAKGNILERFSAQQFPDLHSELNLSSLELGDSALYFCASSVEQASTEAFFGQGTRLTVV.

Here the CDR3 DNA reads TGTGCCAGCAGTGAGAATAGCCTAGCGGGGACATTAAAGACCCAGTACTTC. Translated: CASSENSLAGTLKTQYF. The chain is built from TRBV6-1 and TRBJ2-5; TRBD2 matches at 9 bases. V lost 3 bases to trimming and J lost 6 bases; unmatched junction nucleotides: 14. CDR1 is MNHNS and CDR2 is SASEGT in the germline V gene. The CDR3 runs 17 residues.

The V and J genes are TRBV2 and TRBJ2-7; a possible D gene is TRBD1 (6 bases). The CDR3 consists of 14 residues. The V gene lost 2 bases and the J gene lost 2 bases, with 10 bases spanning the gap. Germline V gene data show CDR1 as SNHLY and CDR2 as FYNNEI. The CDR3 DNA follows: TGTGCCAGCAGTGAATTGGACAGTCCCTACGAGCAGTACTTC. Its translation: CASSELDSPYEQYF. Full variable domain (rest looked up from reference TRBV2 and TRBJ2-7): EPEVTQTPSHQVTQMGQEVILRCVPISNHLYFYWYRQILGQKVEFLVSFYNNEISEKSEIFDDQFSVERPDGSNFTLKIRSTKLEDSAMYFCASSELDSPYEQYFGPGTRLTVT.

In this sample, this clonotype turned up a few times. The chain employs TRBV5-1 and TRBJ2-3; D is undetermined. The length of the CDR3 is 12 residues. V was shortened by 4 bases and J by 5 bases, with 8 bases between the two germline ends. The germline CDR1 and CDR2 sequences are SGHRS and YFSETQ. The CDR3 spells CASSLSGDTQYF. Here the CDR3 DNA reads TGCGCCAGCAGCCTCTCTGGAGATACGCAGTATTTT.

The rearrangement uses TRBV5-4 and TRBJ1-1, with D perhaps matching TRBD1 (5 bases). The germline V and J ends were trimmed by 3 bases and 4 bases, with 16 bases remaining between them. Per the germline V gene, CDR1 is SGHNT and CDR2 is YYREEE (reference sequence). CDR3 length equals 15 residues. The CDR3 DNA reads as TGTGCCAGCAGCTGGGGGTCCCAAGGGTCCACTGAAGCTTTCTTT. Protein product: CASSWGSQGSTEAFF.

By sample fraction, this clonotype is medium-sized. The genes are TRBV2 and TRBJ1-6; D is undetermined. The CDR3 is made up of 15 amino acids. Trimming took 8 bases from V and 0 from J, leaving 11 bases between them. Germline loops: CDR1 SNHLY, CDR2 FYNNEI. CDR3 nucleotide sequence: TGTGCCAGCGAAGGAGACCGCTCCTATAATTCACCCCTCCACTTT. Residues: CASEGDRSYNSPLHF.

This clonotype was counted a few times. V usage is TRBV3-1 and J usage is TRBJ1-1; D not certain. The CDR3 is made up of 12 amino acids. In germline, CDR1 is LGHDT, CDR2 YNNKEL (reference sequence). V was shortened by 7 bases and J by 5 bases, with 11 bases between the two germline ends. Written as DNA, the CDR3 is TGTGCCAGCACCTTAAAAGGGACTGAAGCTTTCTTT. Translation: CASTLKGTEAFF.

The rearrangement uses TRBV28 and TRBJ2-7; 10 bases are a match to TRBD2. The CDR3 is 16 residues long. Germline CDR1 is MDHEN and CDR2 is SYDVKM. J was trimmed by 4 bases and V by 5 bases; bases with no gene match: 11. The CDR3 DNA reads TGTGCCAGCAGTCATCCTGGGGCTAGCGGGGGTTACGAGCAGTACTTC. The encoded protein is CASSHPGASGGYEQYF.

This clonotype was seen a handful of times. The V gene is TRBV2, the J gene TRBJ1-5; D is unclear. Trimming took 1 base from V and 7 from J, leaving 11 bases between them. This CDR3 is 14 amino acids long. Germline V lookup: CDR1 SNHLY, CDR2 FYNNEI. CDR3 sequence reads: CASSEVNNPQPQHF. In DNA form, the CDR3 reads TGTGCCAGCAGTGAAGTTAACAACCCCCAGCCCCAGCATTTT.

This clonotype was observed a few times. This chain connects TRBV30 to TRBJ2-2; maybe TRBD1 (6 bases). Per the germline V gene, CDR1 is GTSNPN and CDR2 is SVGIG (reference sequence). The germline V and J ends were trimmed by 5 bases and 1 base, with 8 bases remaining between them. This CDR3 contains 13 residues. As DNA, the CDR3 is TGTGCCTGGGGACAGAGGAACACCGGGGAGCTGTTTTTT. This translates into CAWGQRNTGELFF.

This clonotype was seen more than once but under ten times. V and J are TRBV5-1 and TRBJ1-6; a weak D match, TRBD1 (5 bases). This CDR3 has 13 amino acids. CDR1 and CDR2 from the germline V gene are SGHRS and YFSETQ. Trimming removed 9 bases from V and 7 bases from J, with 14 bases in between. The CDR3 loop is CANPGPHNSPLHF. The CDR3 nucleotides read TGCGCCAACCCGGGACCGCACAATTCACCCCTCCACTTT. The whole variable domain, remainder taken from reference TRBV5-1 and TRBJ1-6, is KAGVTQTPRYLIKTRGQQVTLSCSPISGHRSVSWYQQTPGQGLQFLFEYFSETQRNKGNFPGRFSGRQFSNSRSEMNVSTLELGDSALYLCANPGPHNSPLHFGNGTRLTVT.

The chain carries TRBV6-5 and TRBJ2-7; TRBD1 agrees at 9 bases. The V gene end was trimmed by 0 bases and the J gene end by 6 bases; junction bases not matched to a gene: 6. This CDR3 contains 15 residues. Germline CDR1 is MNHEY and CDR2 is SVGAGI. The chain's CDR3 is CASSYSISTGGEQYF. The CDR3 DNA is TGTGCCAGCAGTTACTCGATCTCGACAGGGGGCGAGCAGTACTTC.

In its sample, this clonotype was seen many times. The chain combines TRBV6-1 with TRBJ2-7; D is perhaps TRBD1 (6 bases). Germline values: CDR1 MNHNS, CDR2 SASEGT. The ends were cut back, 1 base at V and 3 bases at J, with 13 bases in the middle. This CDR3 region has 15 residues. The CDR3 coding sequence is TGTGCCAGCAGTGAAGAGGGGGTAGGAAGCTACGAGCAGTACTTC. Its protein is CASSEEGVGSYEQYF.

The chain is built from TRBV18 and TRBJ2-5; maybe TRBD1 (5 bases). The germline V gene encodes CDR1 KGHSH and CDR2 LQKENI. The CDR3 has 16 amino acids. The V end lost 3 bases, the J end lost 3 bases, and 17 bases lay between the germline ends. CDR3 region: CASSPLQDIPKETQYF. In nucleotides, the CDR3 is TGTGCCAGCTCACCCCTCCAGGACATACCTAAAGAGACCCAGTACTTC.